The next 23 T cell receptor beta chains were all read from a single sample in a study of blood T cell repertoires in COVID-19. Produced via immunoSEQ multiplex PCR; TCRdb's table is partial and in-frame only. This table has around 210,000 clones, over 75% appearing once. The sequenced sample was peripheral blood. The receptors derive from a man aged 50-59 years with COVID-19, enrolled during active disease.

CDR3 in amino acids: CATSDRTGRNQPQHF. As DNA, the CDR3 is TGTGCCACCAGTGACAGGACAGGGCGCAATCAGCCCCAGCATTTT. This sequence joins TRBV24-1 and TRBJ1-5, with TRBD1 identical over 8 bases. With 4 bases clipped from V and 2 bases from J, the junction kept 3 bases outside the gene matches. This CDR3 comprises 15 residues. Germline CDR1 is KGHDR and CDR2 is SFDVKD.

The chain links TRBV28 to TRBJ1-2, with D possibly matching TRBD1 (6 bases). The germline V and J ends were trimmed by 1 base and 2 bases, with 23 bases remaining between them. CDR1 is MDHEN, CDR2 SYDVKM, per germline. The CDR3 is 19 residues long. The CDR3 reads CASSLSTGFRPRENYGYTF. The CDR3 DNA sequence: TGTGCCAGCAGTTTATCCACAGGGTTCAGGCCGAGGGAAAACTATGGCTACACCTTC.

CDR3 sequence (DNA): TGTGCCAGCAGCTTAGTGGGGGGTTTGGGAATTAACTATGGCTACACCTTC. This codes for CASSLVGGLGINYGYTF. The rearrangement joins TRBV7-9 to TRBJ1-2, with D perhaps matching TRBD1 (5 bases). There are 17 residues in the CDR3. Germline values: CDR1 SEHNR, CDR2 FQNEAQ (reference sequence). With 1 base removed from V and 1 base from J, the gap between germline ends came to 16 bases. Looking up the rest from reference TRBV7-9 and TRBJ1-2 gives the full variable domain: DTGVSQNPRHKITKRGQNVTFRCDPISEHNRLYWYRQTLGQGPEFLTYFQNEAQLEKSRLLSDRFSAERPKGSFSTLEIQRTEQGDSAMYLCASSLVGGLGINYGYTFGSGTRLTVV.

V and J are TRBV2 and TRBJ1-1, with a tentative D call TRBD1 (5 bases). The CDR3 has 12 residues. From germline, CDR1 is SNHLY and CDR2 FYNNEI. V lost 6 bases and J 7 bases, leaving 12 bases between the germline ends. The CDR3 DNA is TGTGCCAGCAGGGGAGGGGCGGTTGAAGCTTTCTTT. This sequence encodes CASRGGAVEAFF. The full variable domain, rest sourced from reference TRBV2 and TRBJ1-1, is EPEVTQTPSHQVTQMGQEVILRCVPISNHLYFYWYRQILGQKVEFLVSFYNNEISEKSEIFDDQFSVERPDGSNFTLKIRSTKLEDSAMYFCASRGGAVEAFFGQGTRLTVV.

The chain combines TRBV25-1 with TRBJ2-7; D is perhaps TRBD1 (5 bases). Germline CDR1 MGHDK, CDR2 SYGVNS. V lost 5 bases and J 2 bases, leaving 13 bases between the germline ends. This CDR3 spans 14 amino acids. The DNA of the CDR3 is TGTGCCAGCAGTCAAGAACAAGGGGCCTACGAGCAGTACTTC. Its protein product is CASSQEQGAYEQYF.

The gene calls are TRBV4-2 and TRBJ1-1, with TRBD1 matching over 9 bases. The CDR3 runs 16 residues. With V trimmed by 5 bases and J by 3 bases, 10 bases remained unmatched. From germline, CDR1 is LGHNA and CDR2 YNFKEQ. The CDR3 DNA is TGTGCCAGCAGCAAAGGACAGGGGATTCTTGACACTGAAGCTTTCTTT. It is translated as CASSKGQGILDTEAFF.

The V gene is TRBV18, the J gene TRBJ2-1; 8 bases map to TRBD2. This CDR3 is 14 amino acids long. V shed 4 bases, J shed 9 bases, and the junction held 8 bases outside the gene matches. Looked up from germline, CDR1 is KGHSH and CDR2 is LQKENI. The CDR3 sequence is CASSLLSGVPEQFF. The CDR3 bases are TGTGCCAGCTCACTTCTTAGCGGGGTTCCTGAGCAGTTCTTC.

This chain uses TRBV18 with TRBJ1-1, with 12 bases identical to TRBD1. CDR1 KGHSH and CDR2 LQKENI come from the germline V gene. The CDR3 consists of 14 residues. J was trimmed by 7 bases and V by 3 bases; bases with no gene match: 3. The CDR3 coding sequence is TGTGCCAGCTCACCGGGACAGGGGGCAGGTGAAGCTTTCTTT. Protein product: CASSPGQGAGEAFF.

This clone was seen a single time. The genes are TRBV7-6 and TRBJ1-1, with no clear D. The CDR3 runs to 11 residues. Germline V gene data show CDR1 as SGHVS and CDR2 as FNYEAQ. The germline V and J ends were trimmed by 1 base and 11 bases, with 8 bases remaining between them. CDR3 nucleotide sequence: TGTGCCAGCAGCTTAGAGGCGGGGGCTTTCTTT. It is translated as CASSLEAGAFF.

Only a few counts were recorded for this clone. In DNA form, the CDR3 reads TGTGCCAGCAGTTCCGGGACAGTTCCCTACGAGCAGTACTTC. It encodes CASSSGTVPYEQYF. The genes are TRBV5-4 and TRBJ2-7, with 7 positions matching TRBD1. The germline V gene encodes CDR1 SGHNT and CDR2 YYREEE (reference sequence). With V trimmed by 5 bases and J by 2 bases, 7 bases remained unmatched. This CDR3 has 14 amino acids. Together with reference TRBV5-4 and TRBJ2-7, the CDR3 gives the full variable domain: ETGVTQSPTHLIKTRGQQVTLRCSSQSGHNTVSWYQQALGQGPQFIFQYYREEENGRGNFPPRFSGLQFPNYSSELNVNALELDDSALYLCASSSGTVPYEQYFGPGTRLTVT.

The rearrangement uses TRBV3-1 (or the pseudogene TRBV3-2) and TRBJ2-5, with TRBD2 matching 8 bases. The length of the CDR3 is 18 residues. The V segment lost 2 bases and the J segment 3 bases; nucleotides outside the gene matches: 14. CDR1 LGHDT and CDR2 YNNKEL come from the germline V gene (reference sequence). CDR3 protein: CASSQTPFVAGLEETQYF. In DNA, the CDR3 is TGTGCCAGCAGCCAAACCCCCTTCGTAGCGGGGTTGGAAGAGACCCAGTACTTC.

This clone appeared a single time. The sample carries other DNA sequences with the same CDR3. This sequence joins TRBV18 and TRBJ1-4; D not resolved. In germline, CDR1 is KGHSH, CDR2 LQKENI. The CDR3 runs 14 residues. Between the trimmed V and J ends, which lost 3 bases and 4 bases, there was a span of 9 bases. CDR3 bases: TGTGCCAGCTCACCTGCAGGTGGTAATGAAAAACTGTTTTTT. Translated, it gives CASSPAGGNEKLFF.

The chain has TRBV23-1 and TRBJ2-1; 11 positions agree with TRBD2. TRBV23-1 is an ORF, with its function uncertain. The CDR3 contains 18 residues. The V segment lost 3 bases and the J segment 0 bases; nucleotides outside the gene matches: 7. CDR3 protein: CASSHQTSGGTSYNEQFF. For the CDR3, the DNA is TGCGCCAGCAGTCACCAAACTAGCGGGGGAACCTCCTACAATGAGCAGTTCTTC.

The CDR3 reads CASSLAVGPSTDTQYF. Written as DNA, the CDR3 is TGCGCCAGCAGCTTGGCCGTGGGCCCTAGCACAGATACGCAGTATTTT. The rearrangement joins TRBV5-1 to TRBJ2-3, with D uncertain. The CDR3 is 16 residues long. CDR1 and CDR2 (germline): SGHRS, YFSETQ. V shed 0 bases and J shed 0 bases, with 11 bases lying between them.

This rearrangement joins TRBV5-4 to TRBJ1-6, with 9 positions matching TRBD1. Germline CDR1 is SGHNT and CDR2 is YYREEE (reference sequence). V gave up 4 bases and J gave up 0 bases; unmatched junction bases: 5. The CDR3 contains 17 residues. The CDR3 loop reads CASSVGTGSSYNSPLHF. In nucleotides, the CDR3 is TGTGCCAGCAGCGTCGGGACAGGGAGCTCCTATAATTCACCCCTCCACTTT.

This clone occurred once. J is TRBJ1-1 and V is TRBV5-5; D is uncertain. Trimming cost V 4 bases and J 2 bases, with 12 bases left between them. CDR3 length: 14 amino acids. Germline loops: CDR1 SGHKS, CDR2 YYEKEE (reference sequence). CDR3 region: CASSRWSQNTEAFF. The DNA of the CDR3 is TGTGCCAGCAGCCGGTGGTCCCAAAACACTGAAGCTTTCTTT.

The J gene is TRBJ1-4, the V gene TRBV2, with D hard to call. There are 13 residues in the CDR3. Germline V gives CDR1 SNHLY, CDR2 FYNNEI. The V end was cut by 9 bases, the J end by 2 bases, with 10 bases between. The CDR3 sequence: CARQSETNEKLFF. The DNA for the CDR3 is TGTGCCAGGCAATCGGAGACTAATGAAAAACTGTTTTTT. Supplemented by reference TRBV2 and TRBJ1-4, the full variable domain reads EPEVTQTPSHQVTQMGQEVILRCVPISNHLYFYWYRQILGQKVEFLVSFYNNEISEKSEIFDDQFSVERPDGSNFTLKIRSTKLEDSAMYFCARQSETNEKLFFGSGTQLSVL.

The CDR3 protein is CASSQAGAGNYEQYF. The CDR3 coding sequence is TGTGCCAGCAGCCAAGCCGGGGCGGGGAATTACGAGCAGTACTTC. The rearrangement links TRBV14 to TRBJ2-7, with a possible D match to TRBD2 (6 bases). The CDR3 contains 15 residues. Germline CDR1 SGHDN, CDR2 FVKESK. V lost 1 base and J 4 bases, leaving 14 bases between the germline ends.

The chain couples TRBV21-1 to TRBJ1-5; TRBD1 is taken as the D call from the table, unchecked against the DNA. TRBV21-1 is a pseudogene. The CDR3 is 13 amino acids. The CDR3 protein is CASILGRNQPQHF. DNA of the CDR3: TGTGCCAGCATCCTGGGGCGAAATCAGCCCCAGCATTTT.

CDR3 in amino acids: CASSLAGMGNYEQYF. The CDR3 DNA sequence: TGCGCCAGCAGCTTGGCGGGGATGGGTAACTACGAGCAGTACTTC. The chain links TRBV5-1 to TRBJ2-7, with TRBD2 as a possible D gene (5 bases). The germline V gene encodes CDR1 SGHRS and CDR2 YFSETQ. Trimming cost V 0 bases and J 3 bases, with 13 bases left between them. The CDR3 is 15 residues long.

V is TRBV30 and J is TRBJ2-3; D perhaps matches TRBD2 (6 bases). Germline V gene sequence: CDR1 GTSNPN, CDR2 SVGIG (reference sequence). V lost 1 base and J 3 bases, leaving 11 bases between the germline ends. CDR3 length: 14 amino acids. Written as DNA, the CDR3 is TGTGCCTGGAGTGCAGTGGGGGGTACAGATACGCAGTATTTT. The encoded protein is CAWSAVGGTDTQYF.

The rearrangement links TRBV9 to TRBJ2-2; 9 positions agree with TRBD2. The V segment lost 0 bases and the J segment 0 bases; nucleotides outside the gene matches: 6. Germline CDR1 reads SGDLS; CDR2 reads YYNGEE. The CDR3 extends over 18 amino acids. The CDR3 coding sequence is TGTGCCAGCAGCGTAGTATTTAGCGGGGGAACGAACACCGGGGAGCTGTTTTTT. Protein: CASSVVFSGGTNTGELFF.

The genes are TRBV2 and TRBJ2-1, with D perhaps matching TRBD2 (6 bases). V was clipped by 6 bases and J by 8 bases, with 14 bases between them. The CDR3 is made up of 13 amino acids. Germline CDR1 and CDR2: SNHLY and FYNNEI. CDR3 loop: CASRARGNDEQFF. CDR3 sequence (DNA): TGTGCCAGCAGGGCCCGGGGGAACGATGAGCAGTTCTTC.